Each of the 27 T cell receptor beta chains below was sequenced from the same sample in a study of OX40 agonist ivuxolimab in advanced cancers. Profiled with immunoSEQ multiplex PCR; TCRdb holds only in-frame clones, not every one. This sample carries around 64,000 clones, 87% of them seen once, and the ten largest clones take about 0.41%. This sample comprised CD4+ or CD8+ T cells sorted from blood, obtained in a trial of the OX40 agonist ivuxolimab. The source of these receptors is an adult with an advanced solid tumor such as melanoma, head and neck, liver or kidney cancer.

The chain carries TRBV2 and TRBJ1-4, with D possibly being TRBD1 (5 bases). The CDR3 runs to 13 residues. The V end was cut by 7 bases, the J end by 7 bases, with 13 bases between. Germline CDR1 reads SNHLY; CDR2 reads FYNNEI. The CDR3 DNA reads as TGTGCCAGCACCCGGGACGCGTCTGAAAAACTGTTTTTT. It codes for CASTRDASEKLFF.

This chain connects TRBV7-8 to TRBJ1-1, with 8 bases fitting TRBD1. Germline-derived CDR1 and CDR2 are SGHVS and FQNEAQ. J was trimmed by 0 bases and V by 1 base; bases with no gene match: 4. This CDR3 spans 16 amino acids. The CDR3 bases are TGTGCCAGCAGCTTAGACAGGGGGGTAATGAACACTGAAGCTTTCTTT. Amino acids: CASSLDRGVMNTEAFF.

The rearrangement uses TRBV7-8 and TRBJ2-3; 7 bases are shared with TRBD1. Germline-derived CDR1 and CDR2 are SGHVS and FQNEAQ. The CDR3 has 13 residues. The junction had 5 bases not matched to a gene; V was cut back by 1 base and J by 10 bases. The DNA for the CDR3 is TGTGCCAGCAGCTTAGGCCGGGACAGCGCGCAGTATTTT. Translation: CASSLGRDSAQYF. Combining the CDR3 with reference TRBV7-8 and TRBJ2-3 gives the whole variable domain GAGVSQSPRYKVAKRGQDVALRCDPISGHVSLFWYQQALGQGPEFLTYFQNEAQLDKSGLPSDRFFAERPEGSVSTLKIQRTQQEDSAVYLCASSLGRDSAQYFGPGTRLTVL.

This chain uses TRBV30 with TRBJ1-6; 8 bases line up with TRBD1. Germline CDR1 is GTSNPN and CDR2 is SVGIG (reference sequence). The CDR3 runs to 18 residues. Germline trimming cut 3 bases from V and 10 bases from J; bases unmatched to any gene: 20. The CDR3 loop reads CAWSIQNQGARIPSPLHF. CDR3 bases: TGTGCCTGGAGCATACAAAACCAGGGGGCGCGCATACCGTCACCCCTCCACTTT. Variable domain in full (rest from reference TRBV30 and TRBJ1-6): SQTIHQWPATLVQPVGSPLSLECTVEGTSNPNLYWYRQAAGRGLQLLFYSVGIGQISSEVPQNLSASRPQDRQFILSSKKLLLSDSGFYLCAWSIQNQGARIPSPLHFGNGTRLTVT.

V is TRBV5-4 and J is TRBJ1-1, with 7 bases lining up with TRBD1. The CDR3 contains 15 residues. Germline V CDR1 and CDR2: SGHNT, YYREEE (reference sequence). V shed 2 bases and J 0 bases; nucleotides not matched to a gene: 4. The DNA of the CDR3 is TGTGCCAGCAGCTTTGCAGGGGGGATGAACACTGAAGCTTTCTTT. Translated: CASSFAGGMNTEAFF. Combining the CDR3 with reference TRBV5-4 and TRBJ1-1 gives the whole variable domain ETGVTQSPTHLIKTRGQQVTLRCSSQSGHNTVSWYQQALGQGPQFIFQYYREEENGRGNFPPRFSGLQFPNYSSELNVNALELDDSALYLCASSFAGGMNTEAFFGQGTRLTVV.

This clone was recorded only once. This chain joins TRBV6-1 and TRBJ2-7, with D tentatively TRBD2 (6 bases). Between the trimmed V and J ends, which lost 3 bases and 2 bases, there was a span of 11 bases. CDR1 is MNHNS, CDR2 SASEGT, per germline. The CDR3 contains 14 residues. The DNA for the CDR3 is TGTGCCAGCAGTGAGGTATGGGGGGCCTACGAGCAGTACTTC. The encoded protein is CASSEVWGAYEQYF.

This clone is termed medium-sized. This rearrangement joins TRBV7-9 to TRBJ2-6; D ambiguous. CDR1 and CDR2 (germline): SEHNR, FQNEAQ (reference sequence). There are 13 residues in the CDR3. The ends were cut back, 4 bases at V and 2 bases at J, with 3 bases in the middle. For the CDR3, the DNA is TGTGCCAGCAGCTCGGCTGGGGCCAACGTCCTGACTTTC. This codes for CASSSAGANVLTF. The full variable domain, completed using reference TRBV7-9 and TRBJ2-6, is DTGVSQNPRHKITKRGQNVTFRCDPISEHNRLYWYRQTLGQGPEFLTYFQNEAQLEKSRLLSDRFSAERPKGSFSTLEIQRTEQGDSAMYLCASSSAGANVLTFGAGSRLTVL.

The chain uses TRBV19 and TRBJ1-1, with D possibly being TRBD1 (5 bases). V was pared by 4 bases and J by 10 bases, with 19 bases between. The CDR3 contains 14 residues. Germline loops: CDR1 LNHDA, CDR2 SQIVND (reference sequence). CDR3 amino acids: CASSTPQGRKGAFF. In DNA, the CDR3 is TGTGCCAGTAGTACGCCCCAGGGCCGCAAGGGAGCTTTCTTT. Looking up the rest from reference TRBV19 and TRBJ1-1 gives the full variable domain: DGGITQSPKYLFRKEGQNVTLSCEQNLNHDAMYWYRQDPGQGLRLIYYSQIVNDFQKGDIAEGYSVSREKKESFPLTVTSAQKNPTAFYLCASSTPQGRKGAFFGQGTRLTVV.

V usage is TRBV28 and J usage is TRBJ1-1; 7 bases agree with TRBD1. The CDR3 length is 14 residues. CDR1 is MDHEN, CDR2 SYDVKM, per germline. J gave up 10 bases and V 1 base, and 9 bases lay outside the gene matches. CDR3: CASSLYGGRGRAFF. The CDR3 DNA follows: TGTGCCAGCAGTTTATATGGGGGAAGGGGGCGAGCTTTCTTT.

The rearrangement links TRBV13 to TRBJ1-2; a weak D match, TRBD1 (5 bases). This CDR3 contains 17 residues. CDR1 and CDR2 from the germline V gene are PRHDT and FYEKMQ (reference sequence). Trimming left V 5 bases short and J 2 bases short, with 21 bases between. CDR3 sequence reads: CASSPIPGPRANYGYTF. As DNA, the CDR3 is TGTGCCAGCAGCCCCATCCCCGGCCCCAGGGCCAACTATGGCTACACCTTC.

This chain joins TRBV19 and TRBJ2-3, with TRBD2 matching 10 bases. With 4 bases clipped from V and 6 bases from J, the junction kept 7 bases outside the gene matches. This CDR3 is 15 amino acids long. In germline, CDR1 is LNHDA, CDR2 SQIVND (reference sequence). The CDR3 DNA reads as TGTGCCAGTAGTAGCAAGCGGGGGGGTGCCGATACGCAGTATTTT. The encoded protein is CASSSKRGGADTQYF.

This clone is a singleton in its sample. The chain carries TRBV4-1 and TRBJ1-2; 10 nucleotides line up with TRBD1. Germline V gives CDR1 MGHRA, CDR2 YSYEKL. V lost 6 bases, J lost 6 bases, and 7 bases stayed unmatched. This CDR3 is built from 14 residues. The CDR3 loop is CASRIPGTGDGYTF. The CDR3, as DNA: TGCGCCAGCAGGATCCCCGGGACAGGGGATGGCTACACCTTC.

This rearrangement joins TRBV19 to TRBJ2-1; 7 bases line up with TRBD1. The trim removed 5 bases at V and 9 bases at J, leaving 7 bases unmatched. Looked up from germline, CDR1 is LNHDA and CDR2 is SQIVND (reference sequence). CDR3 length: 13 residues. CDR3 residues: CASSVDRASEQFF. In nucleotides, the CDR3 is TGTGCCAGTAGTGTCGACAGGGCGAGTGAGCAGTTCTTC.

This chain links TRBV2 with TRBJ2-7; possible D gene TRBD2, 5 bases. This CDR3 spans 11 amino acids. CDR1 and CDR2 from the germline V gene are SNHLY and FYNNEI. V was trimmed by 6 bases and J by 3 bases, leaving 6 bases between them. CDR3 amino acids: CASSRDYEQYF. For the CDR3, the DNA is TGTGCCAGCAGCCGGGACTACGAGCAGTACTTC.

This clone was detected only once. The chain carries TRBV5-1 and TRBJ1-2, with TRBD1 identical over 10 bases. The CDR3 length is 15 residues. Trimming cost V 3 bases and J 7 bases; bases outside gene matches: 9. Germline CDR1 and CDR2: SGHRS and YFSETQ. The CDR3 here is CASSSGTGEMGGYTF. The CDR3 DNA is TGCGCCAGCAGCTCAGGGACAGGGGAAATGGGTGGCTACACCTTC.

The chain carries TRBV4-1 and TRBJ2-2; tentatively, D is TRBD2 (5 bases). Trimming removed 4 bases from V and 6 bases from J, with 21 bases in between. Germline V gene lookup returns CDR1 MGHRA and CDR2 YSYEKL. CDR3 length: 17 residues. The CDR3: CASSRLLVGVLAGELFF. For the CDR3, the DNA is TGCGCCAGCAGCCGCCTTTTGGTGGGAGTGCTGGCCGGGGAGCTGTTTTTT.

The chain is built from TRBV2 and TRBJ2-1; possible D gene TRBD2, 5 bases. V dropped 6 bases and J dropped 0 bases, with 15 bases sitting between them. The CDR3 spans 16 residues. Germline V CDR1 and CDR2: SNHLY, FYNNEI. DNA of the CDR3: TGTGCCAGCAGGAGGAGAGACTACAACTCCTACAATGAGCAGTTCTTC. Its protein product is CASRRRDYNSYNEQFF.

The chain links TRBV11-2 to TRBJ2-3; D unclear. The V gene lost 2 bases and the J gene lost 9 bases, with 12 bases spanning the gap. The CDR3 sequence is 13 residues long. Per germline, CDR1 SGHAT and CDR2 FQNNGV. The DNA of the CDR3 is TGTGCCAGCAGCTTACCGAACCTACCGACGCAGTATTTT. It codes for CASSLPNLPTQYF.

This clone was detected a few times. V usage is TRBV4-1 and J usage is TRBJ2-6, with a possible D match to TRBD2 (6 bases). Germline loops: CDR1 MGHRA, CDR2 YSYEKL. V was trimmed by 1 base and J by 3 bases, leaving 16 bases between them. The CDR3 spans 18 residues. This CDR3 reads CASSQGGAGRSGANVLTF. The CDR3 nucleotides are TGCGCCAGCAGCCAAGGAGGGGCAGGGAGGAGTGGGGCCAACGTCCTGACTTTC.

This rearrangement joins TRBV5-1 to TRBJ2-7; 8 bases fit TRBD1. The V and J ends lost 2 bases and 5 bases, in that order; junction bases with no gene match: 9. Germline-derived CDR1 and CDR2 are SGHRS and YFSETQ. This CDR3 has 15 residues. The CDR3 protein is CASSFYLGQGDEQYF. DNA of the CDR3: TGCGCCAGCAGCTTCTACCTCGGACAGGGCGACGAGCAGTACTTC.

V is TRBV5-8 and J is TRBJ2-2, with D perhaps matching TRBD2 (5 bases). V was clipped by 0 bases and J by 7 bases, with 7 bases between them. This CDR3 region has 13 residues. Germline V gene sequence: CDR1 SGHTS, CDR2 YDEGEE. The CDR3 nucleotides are TGTGCCAGCAGCTTGGAACGGGGCGGGGAGCTGTTTTTT. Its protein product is CASSLERGGELFF.

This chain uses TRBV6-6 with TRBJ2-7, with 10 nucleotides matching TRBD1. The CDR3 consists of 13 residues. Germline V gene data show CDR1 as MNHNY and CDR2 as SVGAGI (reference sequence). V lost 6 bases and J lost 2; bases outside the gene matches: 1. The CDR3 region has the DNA TGTGCCAGCAGGGGACAGGGGACCTACGAGCAGTACTTC. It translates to CASRGQGTYEQYF.

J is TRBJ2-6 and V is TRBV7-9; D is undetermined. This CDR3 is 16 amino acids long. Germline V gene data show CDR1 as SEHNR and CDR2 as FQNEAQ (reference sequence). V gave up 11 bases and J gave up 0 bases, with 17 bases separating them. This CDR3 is CAQGGVQSSGANVLTF. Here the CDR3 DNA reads TGTGCCCAAGGTGGGGTTCAAAGCTCTGGGGCCAACGTCCTGACTTTC.

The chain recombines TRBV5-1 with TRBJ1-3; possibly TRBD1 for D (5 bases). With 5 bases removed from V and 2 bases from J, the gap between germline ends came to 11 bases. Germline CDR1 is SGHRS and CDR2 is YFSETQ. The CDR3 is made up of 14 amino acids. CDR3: CASSFDSPGNTIYF. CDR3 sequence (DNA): TGCGCCAGCAGTTTCGACAGCCCTGGAAACACCATATATTTT.

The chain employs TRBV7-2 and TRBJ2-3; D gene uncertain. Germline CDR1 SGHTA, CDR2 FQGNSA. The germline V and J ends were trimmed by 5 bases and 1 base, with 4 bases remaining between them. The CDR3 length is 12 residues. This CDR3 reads CASSPGTDTQYF. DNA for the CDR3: TGTGCCAGCAGCCCTGGCACAGATACGCAGTATTTT.

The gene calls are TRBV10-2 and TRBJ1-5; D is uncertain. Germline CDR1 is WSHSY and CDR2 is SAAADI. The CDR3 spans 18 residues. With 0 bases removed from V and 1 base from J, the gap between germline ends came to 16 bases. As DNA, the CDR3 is TGCGCCAGCAGTGAGTCTGGGAGAGGGTTTAACAGCAATCAGCCCCAGCATTTT. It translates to CASSESGRGFNSNQPQHF.

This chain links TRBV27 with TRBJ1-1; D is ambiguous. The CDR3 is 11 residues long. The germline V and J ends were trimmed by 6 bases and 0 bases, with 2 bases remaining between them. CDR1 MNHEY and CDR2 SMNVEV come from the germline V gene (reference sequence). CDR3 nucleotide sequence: TGTGCCAGCAGGGTGAACACTGAAGCTTTCTTT. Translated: CASRVNTEAFF.